This T cell receptor beta chain was documented in a study of vaccination effects on CD4 cells after COVID-19. The CDR3 runs 16 residues. Per the germline V gene, CDR1 is SGHAT and CDR2 is FQNNGV. J lost 2 bases, V lost 5 bases, and 10 bases had no gene match. Under the ViraFEST assay, PBMC were stimulated with viral peptide pools so that antigen-specific CD4+ T cells expanded. Sequencing was performed afterwards. After roughly 10 days in culture, the CD4+ T cells were isolated. Having tested negative for nucleocapsid antibodies, the vaccine recipients showed no prior SARS-CoV-2 infection. On this clone: Its antigen is unknown.

The protocol was immunoSEQ multiplex PCR, while the TCRdb copy is restricted to in-frame clones and leaves out a portion. This sample has tens of thousands of clones, with over 55% found just once. Specimen: CD4+ T cells from PBMCs cultured with HCoV-OC43 spike peptides, collected before COVID-19 vaccination. Subset: HCoV-OC43 spike overlapping peptide pool stimulation. This TCR derives from a human donor who received a COVID-19 vaccine. The chain has TRBV11-2 and TRBJ2-7; TRBD2 agrees at 9 bases. CDR3 in amino acids: CASSRNSGSQTYEQYF. The CDR3 DNA is TGTGCCAGCAGCCGTAATAGCGGGAGTCAAACCTACGAGCAGTACTTC.